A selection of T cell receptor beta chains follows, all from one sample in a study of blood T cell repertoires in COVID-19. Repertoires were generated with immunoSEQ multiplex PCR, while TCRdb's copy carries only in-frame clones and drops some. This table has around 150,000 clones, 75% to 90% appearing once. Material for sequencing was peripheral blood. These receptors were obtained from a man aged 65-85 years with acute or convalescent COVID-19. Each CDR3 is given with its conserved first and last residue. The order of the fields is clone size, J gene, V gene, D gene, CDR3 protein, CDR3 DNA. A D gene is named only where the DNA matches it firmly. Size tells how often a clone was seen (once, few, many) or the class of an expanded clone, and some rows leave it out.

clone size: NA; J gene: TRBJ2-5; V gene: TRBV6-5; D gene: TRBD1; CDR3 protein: CASSLRGRGETQYF; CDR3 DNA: TGTGCCAGCAGTCTCAGGGGGCGCGGGGAGACCCAGTACTTC
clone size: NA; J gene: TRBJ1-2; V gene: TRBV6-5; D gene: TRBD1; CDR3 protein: CASSYTGGGYTF; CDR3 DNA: TGTGCCAGCAGTTATACAGGGGGGGGCTACACCTTC
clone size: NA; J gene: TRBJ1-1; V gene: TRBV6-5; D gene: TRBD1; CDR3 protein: CASSDRGITEAFF; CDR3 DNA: TGTGCCAGCAGCGACAGGGGGATAACTGAAGCTTTCTTT
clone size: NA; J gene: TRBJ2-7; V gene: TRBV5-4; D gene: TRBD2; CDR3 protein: CASSLESSGVYEQYF; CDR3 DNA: TGTGCCAGCAGCCTGGAGTCCAGCGGGGTCTACGAGCAGTACTTC
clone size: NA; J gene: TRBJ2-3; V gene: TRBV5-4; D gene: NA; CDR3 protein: CASSLPQGTDTQYF; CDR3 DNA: TGTGCCAGCAGCTTACCACAGGGCACAGATACGCAGTATTTT
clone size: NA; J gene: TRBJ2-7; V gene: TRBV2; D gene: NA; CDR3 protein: CASSGSGYEQYF; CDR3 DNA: TGTGCCAGCAGCGGAAGCGGTTATGAGCAGTACTTC
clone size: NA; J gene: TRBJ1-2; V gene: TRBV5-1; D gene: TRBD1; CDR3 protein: CASSPRTGVSYGYTF; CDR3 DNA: TGCGCCAGCAGCCCCAGGACAGGCGTAAGCTATGGCTACACCTTC
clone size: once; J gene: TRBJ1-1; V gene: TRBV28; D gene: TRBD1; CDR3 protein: CASSSGQGATEAFF; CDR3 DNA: TGTGCCAGCAGTTCGGGACAGGGGGCGACTGAAGCTTTCTTT
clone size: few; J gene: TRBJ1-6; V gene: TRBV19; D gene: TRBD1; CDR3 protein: CASTETGGSPLHF; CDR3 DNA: TGTGCCAGTACCGAGACAGGGGGATCACCCCTCCACTTT
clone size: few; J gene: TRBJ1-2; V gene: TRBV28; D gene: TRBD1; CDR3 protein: CASSSLRDRLYGYTF; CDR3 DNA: TGTGCCAGCAGTTCACTACGGGACAGACTCTATGGCTACACCTTC
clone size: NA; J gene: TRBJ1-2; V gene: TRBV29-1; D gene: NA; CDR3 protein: CSAVGQLNYGYTF; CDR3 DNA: TGCAGCGCCGTAGGACAGTTGAACTATGGCTACACCTTC
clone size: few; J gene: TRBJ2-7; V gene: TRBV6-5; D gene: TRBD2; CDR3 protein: CASIFAGDGYEQYF; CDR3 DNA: TGTGCCAGCATCTTCGCGGGGGATGGCTACGAGCAGTACTTC
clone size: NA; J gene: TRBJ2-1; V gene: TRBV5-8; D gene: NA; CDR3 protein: CASSWVPDSEDEQFF; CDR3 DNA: TGTGCCAGCAGCTGGGTCCCGGACTCCGAGGATGAGCAGTTCTTC
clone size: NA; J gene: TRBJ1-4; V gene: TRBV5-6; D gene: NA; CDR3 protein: CASSARQALGEKLFF; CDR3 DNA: TGTGCCAGCAGCGCAAGACAGGCCTTGGGTGAAAAACTGTTTTTT
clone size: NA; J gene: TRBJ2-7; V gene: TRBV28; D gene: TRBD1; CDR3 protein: CASSQIGDSSYEQYF; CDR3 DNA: TGTGCCAGCAGCCAAATAGGGGACAGCTCCTACGAGCAGTACTTC
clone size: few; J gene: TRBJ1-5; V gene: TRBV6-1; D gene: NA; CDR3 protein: CASSESPWGEVQHF; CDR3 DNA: TGTGCCAGCAGTGAATCCCCCTGGGGCGAGGTCCAGCATTTT
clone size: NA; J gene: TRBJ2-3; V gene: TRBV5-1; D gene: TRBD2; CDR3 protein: CASSLGLATDTQYF; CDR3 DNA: TGCGCCAGCAGCTTGGGACTAGCGACAGATACGCAGTATTTT
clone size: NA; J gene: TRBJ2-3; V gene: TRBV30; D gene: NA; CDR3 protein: CAWTQGQGNTQYF; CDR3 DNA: TGTGCCTGGACGCAGGGGCAAGGGAATACGCAGTATTTT
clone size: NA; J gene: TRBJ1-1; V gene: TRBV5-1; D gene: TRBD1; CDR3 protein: CASRSDRGLITEAFF; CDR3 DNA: TGCGCCAGCAGATCGGACAGGGGGCTGATTACTGAAGCTTTCTTT
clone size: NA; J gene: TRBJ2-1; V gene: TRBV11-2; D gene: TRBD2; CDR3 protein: CASRFREGHHEQFF; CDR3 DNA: TGTGCCAGCAGGTTCCGGGAGGGGCACCATGAGCAGTTCTTC
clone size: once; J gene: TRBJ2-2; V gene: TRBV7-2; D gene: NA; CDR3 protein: CASSLVLSGELFF; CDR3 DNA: TGTGCCAGCAGCTTAGTTCTATCTGGGGAGCTGTTTTTT
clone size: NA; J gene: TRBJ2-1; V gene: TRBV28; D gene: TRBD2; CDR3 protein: CASRRLAGANRGNEQFF; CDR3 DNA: TGTGCCAGCAGACGGCTAGCGGGAGCCAACAGGGGCAATGAGCAGTTCTTC
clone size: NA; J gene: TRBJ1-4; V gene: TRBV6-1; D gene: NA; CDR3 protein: CASSDWQGSEKLFF; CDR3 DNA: TGTGCCAGCAGTGATTGGCAGGGTTCTGAAAAACTGTTTTTT
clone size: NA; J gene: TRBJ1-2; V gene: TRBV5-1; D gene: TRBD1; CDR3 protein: CASSLEDRGQGGYTF; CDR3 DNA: TGCGCCAGCAGCTTGGAAGACAGGGGGCAGGGTGGCTACACCTTC
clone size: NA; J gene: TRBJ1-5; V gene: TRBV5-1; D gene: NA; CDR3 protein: CASSLGQGGQPQHF; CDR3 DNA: TGCGCCAGCAGCTTGGGCCAGGGAGGCCAGCCCCAGCATTTT
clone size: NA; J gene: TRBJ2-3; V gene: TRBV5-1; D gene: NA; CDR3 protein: CASSPGSTDTQYF; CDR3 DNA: TGCGCCAGCTCCCCGGGGAGCACAGATACGCAGTATTTT
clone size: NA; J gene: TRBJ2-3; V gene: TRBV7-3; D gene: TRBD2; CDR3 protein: CASSLDALAGVGTDTQYF; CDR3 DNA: TGTGCCAGCAGCTTAGACGCACTGGCGGGAGTTGGGACAGATACGCAGTATTTT
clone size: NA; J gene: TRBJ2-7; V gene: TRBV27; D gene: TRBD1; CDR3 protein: CASSLTGQAYEQYF; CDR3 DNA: TGTGCCAGCAGTTTAACGGGACAGGCCTACGAGCAGTACTTC
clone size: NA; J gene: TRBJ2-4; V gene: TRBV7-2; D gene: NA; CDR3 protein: CASSSQGGIGKAKNIQYF; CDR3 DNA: TGTGCCAGCAGCTCTCAGGGGGGCATCGGGAAGGCCAAAAACATTCAGTACTTC
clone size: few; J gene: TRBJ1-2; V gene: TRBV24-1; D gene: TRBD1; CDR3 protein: CATSGRTGGVRPSGYTF; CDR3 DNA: TGTGCCACCAGTGGCAGGACAGGGGGTGTTCGGCCGTCGGGCTACACCTTC
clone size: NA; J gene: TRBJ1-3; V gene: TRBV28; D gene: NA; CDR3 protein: CASSYPQVPSGNTIYF; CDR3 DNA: TGTGCCAGCAGTTACCCACAGGTACCCTCTGGAAACACCATATATTTT
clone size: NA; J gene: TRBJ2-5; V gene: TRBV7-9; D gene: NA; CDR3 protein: CASSLGLGAVETQYF; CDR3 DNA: TGTGCCAGCAGCTTAGGATTGGGGGCGGTTGAGACCCAGTACTTC
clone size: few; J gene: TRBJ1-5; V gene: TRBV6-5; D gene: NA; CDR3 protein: CASIATPHGNQPQHF; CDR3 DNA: TGTGCCAGCATAGCGACCCCCCATGGCAATCAGCCCCAGCATTTT
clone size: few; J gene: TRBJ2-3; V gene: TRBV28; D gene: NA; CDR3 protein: CASAGGADTQYF; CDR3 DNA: TGTGCCAGCGCAGGAGGGGCGGATACGCAGTATTTT
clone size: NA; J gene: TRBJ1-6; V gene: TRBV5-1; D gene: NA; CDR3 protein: CASSLASGAGNSPLHF; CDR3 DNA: TGCGCCAGCAGCTTGGCCAGTGGAGCGGGTAATTCACCCCTCCACTTT
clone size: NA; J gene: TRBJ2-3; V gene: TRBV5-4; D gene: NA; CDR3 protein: CASSFRGGTDTQYF; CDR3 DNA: TGTGCCAGCAGCTTCAGGGGCGGGACAGATACGCAGTATTTT
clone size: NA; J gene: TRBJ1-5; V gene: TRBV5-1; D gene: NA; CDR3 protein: CASSDTGSSNQPQHF; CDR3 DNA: TGCGCCAGCAGCGATACAGGGAGTAGCAATCAGCCCCAGCATTTT
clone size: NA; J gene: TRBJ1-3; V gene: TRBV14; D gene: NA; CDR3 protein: CASSPRNRAGNTIYF; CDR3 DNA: TGTGCCAGCAGCCCTAGGAACAGGGCTGGAAACACCATATATTTT
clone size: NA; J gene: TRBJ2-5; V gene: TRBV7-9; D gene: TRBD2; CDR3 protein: CASGGTSGEETQYF; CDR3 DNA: TGTGCCAGCGGAGGGACTAGCGGGGAGGAGACCCAGTACTTC
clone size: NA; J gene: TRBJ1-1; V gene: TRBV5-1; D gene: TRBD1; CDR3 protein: CASRGQGVNTEAFF; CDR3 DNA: TGCGCCAGCAGAGGACAGGGTGTGAACACTGAAGCTTTCTTT
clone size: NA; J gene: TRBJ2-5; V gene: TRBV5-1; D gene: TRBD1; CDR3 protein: CASGRDREETQYF; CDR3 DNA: TGCGCCAGCGGGAGGGACAGGGAAGAGACCCAGTACTTC
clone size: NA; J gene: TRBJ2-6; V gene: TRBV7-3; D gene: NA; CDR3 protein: CASSPPRGIGANVLTF; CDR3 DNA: TGTGCCAGCAGCCCCCCCAGGGGTATAGGGGCCAACGTCCTGACTTTC
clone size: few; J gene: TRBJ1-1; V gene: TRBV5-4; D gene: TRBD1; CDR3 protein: CASSAIRDRGAEAFF; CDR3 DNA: TGTGCCAGCAGCGCCATTCGGGACAGGGGGGCTGAAGCTTTCTTT
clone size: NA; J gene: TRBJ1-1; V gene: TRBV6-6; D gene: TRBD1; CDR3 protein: CASSFHSTGPYTEAFF; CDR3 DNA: TGTGCCAGCAGTTTTCATTCGACAGGGCCCTACACTGAAGCTTTCTTT
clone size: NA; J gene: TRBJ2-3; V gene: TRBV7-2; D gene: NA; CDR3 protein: CASSPQVGPDTQYF; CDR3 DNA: TGTGCCAGCAGCCCCCAAGTGGGCCCAGATACGCAGTATTTT
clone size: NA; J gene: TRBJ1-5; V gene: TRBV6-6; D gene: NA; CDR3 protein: CASSYGGSNQPQHF; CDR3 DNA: TGTGCCAGCAGTTACGGAGGTAGCAATCAGCCCCAGCATTTT
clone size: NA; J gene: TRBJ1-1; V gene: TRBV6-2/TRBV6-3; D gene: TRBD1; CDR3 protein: CASSWDRGGTEAFF; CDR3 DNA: TGTGCCAGCAGCTGGGACAGGGGCGGCACTGAAGCTTTCTTT
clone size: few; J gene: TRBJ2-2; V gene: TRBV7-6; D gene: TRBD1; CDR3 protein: CASSLGQGGPGELFF; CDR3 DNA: TGTGCCAGCAGCTTGGGACAGGGGGGGCCCGGGGAGCTGTTTTTT
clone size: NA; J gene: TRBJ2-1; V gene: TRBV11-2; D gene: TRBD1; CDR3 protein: CASSLEVSPGQVFF; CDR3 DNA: TGTGCCAGCAGCTTAGAAGTATCACCGGGACAGGTGTTCTTC